This T cell receptor (beta chain) was sequenced in a study of blood T cell repertoires in COVID-19 (dated by TCRdb to about 2020). In the study overall: Collaborator samples came from the United States, Italy and Spain and covered acute and convalescent phases of COVID-19. The sample metadata nearly always contained a de-identified subject ID, COVID-19 status, age in years and sex. The samples were drawn from two sources: the first 160 participants of the ongoing ImmuneRACE study, and 1,200 or so subjects contributed by 6 global collaborators. Where available, HLA class I and class II types were obtained from metadata supplied by the sample provider rather than from assay-based typing. The dataset comprised deeply sampled blood TCRbeta repertoires from subjects exposed to, actively infected with, or recovered from COVID-19. A freely available public database, intended as a resource for researchers studying the immune response to SARS-CoV-2, is where the repertoires were released. The prospective study material was composed of cDNA or gDNA derived from T cells, B-cell-depleted T cells, or PBMCs.

Points on this clone: The antigen this receptor binds is unknown. One base away there is no much larger clone; base qualities are not given.

TCRbeta CDR3 regions were amplified from genomic DNA by means of the immunoSEQ Assay, a bias-controlled multiplex PCR. On the study's bioinformatics: The number of nucleated cells in each sample was estimated by amplification of reference gene primers within the assay. To quantify the absolute abundance of each unique TCRbeta CDR3 rearrangement, sequence reads were collapsed and filtered. For each sample, productive Simpson clonality was calculated as the square root of Simpson's diversity index across productive rearrangements. Sourced from immuneACCESS, this table was stored by TCRdb with only in-frame sequences that have V and J called. A share of the clones is absent; for the studies checked, an unresolved V gene accounts for under half, and the remainder has no known explanation. V, J and clone size were drawn from that table, and D and trimming were deduced from the DNA. The sample table records 200,000 to 250,000 clones; about 79% of these occur just once. The leading ten clones occupy about 9.7% of the sample.

Broader findings and caveats from the paper: The amount of clinical and demographic metadata varied by source and participant and was provided uncurated.

Each collaborating institution followed its own protocols to collect whole blood in K2EDTA tubes. For TCRbeta analysis, collaborator samples were shipped as frozen whole blood, as isolated PBMCs, or as DNA extracted from either sample type. The CDR3 runs 15 amino acids, cysteine and phenylalanine included. Only the CDR3 region is kept as DNA, spanning 45 bases read in frame from base 1. CDR1 SGHNT and CDR2 YENEEA are derived from the germline V gene. The junction carries 11 bases between V and J, which are trimmed by 3 bases and 1 base respectively. This sequence was found in a man aged 50-60 years with active or convalescent COVID-19. The rearrangement combines TRBV11-3 with TRBJ2-3, with TRBD1 tentatively as D gene (6 bases match). Sequencing was done on a sample of peripheral blood. The nucleotide sequence reads TGTGCCAGCAGCTTGGGGGCAGGGGGCACAGATACGCAGTATTTT. Its protein is CASSLGAGGTDTQYF.